A single sample gave rise to the 26 T cell receptor beta chains below, sequenced in a study of cytomegalovirus exposure and HLA in healthy donors. PCR used 60 Vbeta primers and 13 Jbeta primers. Profiled with immunoSEQ multiplex PCR; TCRdb holds only in-frame clones, not every one. The table lists approximately 150,000 clones, about 77% of them singletons. Specimen: PBMCs. Source of these receptors: a young man in good health and CMV-seronegative.

The rearrangement links TRBV10-3 to TRBJ1-3, with a weak D call TRBD1 (5 bases). The V gene's germline CDR1 is ENHRY and CDR2 SYGVKD. The germline V and J ends were trimmed by 5 bases and 0 bases, with 11 bases remaining between them. The CDR3 runs 15 residues. CDR3 amino acids: CAISPTGFSGNTIYF. As DNA, the CDR3 is TGTGCCATCAGTCCTACAGGATTCTCTGGAAACACCATATATTTT.

This rearrangement joins TRBV7-6 to TRBJ2-2, with D perhaps matching TRBD2 (6 bases). CDR3 length equals 13 residues. Trimming removed 10 bases from V and 10 bases from J, with 19 bases in between. The germline gives CDR1 SGHVS, CDR2 FNYEAQ. As DNA, the CDR3 is TGTGCCACCAACCTAGGAGGGTCCCAGGAGCTGTTTTTT. It codes for CATNLGGSQELFF.

The chain carries TRBV13 and TRBJ2-6; D possibly corresponds to TRBD1 (6 bases). The V gene's germline CDR1 is PRHDT and CDR2 FYEKMQ (reference sequence). The CDR3 totals 14 residues. CDR3 protein: CTGQNVTGANVLTF. The CDR3 nucleotides read TGTACAGGACAGAACGTAACTGGGGCCAACGTCCTGACTTTC.

V gene TRBV7-3 combines with J gene TRBJ1-1; D is unresolved. The germline V gene encodes CDR1 SGHTA and CDR2 FQGTGA. The CDR3 extends over 15 amino acids. V was clipped by 1 base and J by 4 bases, with 13 bases between them. The CDR3 is CASSLIGSSGTEAFF. Here the CDR3 DNA reads TGTGCCAGCAGCTTAATCGGGTCCTCGGGCACTGAAGCTTTCTTT. Using reference TRBV7-3 and TRBJ1-1 for the parts outside the CDR3, the full variable domain is GAGVSQTPSNKVTEKGKYVELRCDPISGHTALYWYRQSLGQGPEFLIYFQGTGAADDSGLPNDRFFAVRPEGSVSTLKIQRTERGDSAVYLCASSLIGSSGTEAFFGQGTRLTVV.

This clone appeared a few times. V gene TRBV7-2 combines with J gene TRBJ2-7; TRBD2 aligns across 8 bases. The CDR3 is 15 residues long. Germline assignment: CDR1 SGHTA and CDR2 FQGNSA. The V gene end was trimmed by 1 base and the J gene end by 0 bases; junction bases not matched to a gene: 2. CDR3 DNA sequence: TGTGCCAGCAGCTTAGTAGCGGGGAGCTCCTACGAGCAGTACTTC. This translates into CASSLVAGSSYEQYF.

The chain recombines TRBV7-2 with TRBJ1-3, with TRBD1 as a possible D gene (5 bases). Trimming removed 4 bases at V and 0 bases at J, with 7 bases between. This CDR3 has 14 residues. Per germline, CDR1 SGHTA and CDR2 FQGNSA. DNA of the CDR3: TGTGCCAGCAGCTCAGGGCACTCTGGAAACACCATATATTTT. Protein sequence: CASSSGHSGNTIYF.

The rearrangement joins TRBV2 to TRBJ2-2; 7 positions match TRBD1. Unmatched junction bases numbered 4, after V lost 6 bases and J lost 6 bases. The CDR3 consists of 13 residues. Germline V CDR1 and CDR2: SNHLY, FYNNEI. CDR3 sequence reads: CASRPTGPGELFF. CDR3 sequence (DNA): TGTGCCAGCAGGCCGACAGGGCCCGGGGAGCTGTTTTTT.

In nucleotides, the CDR3 is TGCGCCAGCCGGATTGGGCAGACCTCTGGAAACACCATATATTTT. Translation gives CASRIGQTSGNTIYF. This chain links TRBV5-1 with TRBJ1-3; no clear D. Germline V gene data show CDR1 as SGHRS and CDR2 as YFSETQ. The length of the CDR3 is 15 residues. Trimming took 7 bases from V and 0 from J, leaving 14 bases between them.

As regards this clone: Compared with germline, one end of the junction differs, possibly owing to a read error. Other DNA sequences within the sample encode an identical CDR3. The chain recombines TRBV7-2 with TRBJ2-5; tentatively, D is TRBD1 (5 bases). CDR1 is SGHTA, CDR2 FQGNSA, per germline. This CDR3 has 14 residues. The CDR3: CASSLNGWGETQYF. The DNA of the CDR3 is TGTGCCAGTAGCTTAAACGGCTGGGGCGAGACCCAGTACTTC.

This chain uses TRBV4-3 with TRBJ2-5; TRBD2 agrees at 7 bases. Judging by the DNA end, TRBJ2-7 fits better; the J call may be wrong. The CDR3 consists of 15 residues. Germline CDR1 is LGHNA and CDR2 is YSLEER. For the CDR3, the DNA is TGCGCCAGCAGCCACGCAATGGGAGGGTCCTACGAGCAGTACTTC. It encodes CASSHAMGGSYEQYF.

Worth noting for this clone: One end of the junction is discordant with germline, which a read error may explain. The identical CDR3 is also encoded by other nucleotide sequences in the sample. This chain joins TRBV30 and TRBJ1-3; 8 bases are a match to TRBD1. CDR1 and CDR2 from the germline V gene are GTSNPN and SVGIG (reference sequence). CDR3 length equals 16 residues. The CDR3: CAWSVTGGFSGNTIYF. The CDR3 DNA follows: TGTGCCTGGAGTGTAACAGGGGGATTTTCTGGGAACACCATATATTTT.

This clone was seen only once. The genes are TRBV28 and TRBJ2-6; D is unresolved. The CDR3 runs 15 residues. Trimming shortened V by 6 bases and J by 3 bases, and 12 bases separated the two germline ends. Germline V gives CDR1 MDHEN, CDR2 SYDVKM. The CDR3: CASSPYGFGANVLTF. The CDR3 DNA reads as TGTGCCAGCAGCCCTTACGGGTTTGGGGCCAACGTCCTGACTTTC.

This clone showed up just a few times. This sequence joins TRBV7-9 and TRBJ2-7, with TRBD1 matching 10 bases. There are 14 residues in the CDR3. Trimming took 6 bases from V and 5 from J; bases not matched to a gene: 7. The germline CDR1 and CDR2 sequences are SEHNR and FQNEAQ (reference sequence). The CDR3 loop reads CASSWGDRGDEQYF. The DNA for the CDR3 is TGTGCCAGCAGTTGGGGGGACAGGGGCGACGAGCAGTACTTC. The variable domain in full, completed from reference TRBV7-9 and TRBJ2-7, reads DTGVSQNPRHKITKRGQNVTFRCDPISEHNRLYWYRQTLGQGPEFLTYFQNEAQLEKSRLLSDRFSAERPKGSFSTLEIQRTEQGDSAMYLCASSWGDRGDEQYFGPGTRLTVT.

V and J are TRBV7-9 and TRBJ1-2, with 9 bases that match TRBD1. Germline V gene sequence: CDR1 SEHNR, CDR2 FQNEAQ (reference sequence). The CDR3 runs to 14 residues. The junction had 3 bases not matched to a gene; V was cut back by 5 bases and J by 2 bases. CDR3 region: CASSRGQGNYGYTF. For the CDR3, the DNA is TGTGCCAGCAGCCGAGGACAGGGGAACTATGGCTACACCTTC.

J is TRBJ1-2 and V is TRBV4-3; 8 bases agree with TRBD1. CDR3 length: 17 amino acids. Germline values: CDR1 LGHNA, CDR2 YSLEER. V lost 1 base, J lost 6 bases, and 13 bases stayed unmatched. The CDR3 region is CASSQVGGQGSKDGYTF. In DNA form, the CDR3 reads TGCGCCAGCAGCCAAGTGGGAGGACAGGGTAGTAAGGATGGCTACACCTTC.

V gene TRBV5-6 combines with J gene TRBJ2-7, with D possibly TRBD2 on 6 matching bases. In germline, CDR1 is SGHDT, CDR2 YYEEEE. V dropped 3 bases and J dropped 3 bases, with 19 bases sitting between them. CDR3 length equals 16 residues. The CDR3 region is CASSWSGGRIFYEQYF. CDR3 sequence (DNA): TGTGCCAGCAGCTGGTCTGGAGGGAGGATTTTCTACGAGCAGTACTTC.

Here the CDR3 reads CASSKGTGAEQYF. Written as DNA, the CDR3 is TGCGCCAGCTCGAAGGGGACAGGGGCCGAGCAGTACTTC. V and J are TRBV5-1 and TRBJ2-7; 10 nucleotides match TRBD1. The CDR3 is made up of 13 amino acids. The germline V gene encodes CDR1 SGHRS and CDR2 YFSETQ. V lost 7 bases to trimming and J lost 6 bases; unmatched junction nucleotides: 7.

The chain links TRBV15 to TRBJ2-1; 11 nucleotides align to TRBD2. The CDR3 consists of 17 residues. The germline gives CDR1 LNHNV, CDR2 YYDKDF (reference sequence). V was pared by 0 bases and J by 5 bases, with 6 bases of the junction left unmatched. CDR3 nucleotide sequence: TGTGCCACCAGCAGAGATCTATCTAGCGGGGGGCACAATGAGCAGTTCTTC. This sequence encodes CATSRDLSSGGHNEQFF.

V is TRBV30 and J is TRBJ2-5; tentative D call: TRBD1 (5 bases). Germline-derived CDR1 and CDR2 are GTSNPN and SVGIG (reference sequence). This CDR3 has 13 amino acids. V was clipped by 4 bases and J by 2 bases, with 11 bases between them. This CDR3 reads CAWTGQRQETQYF. In DNA form, the CDR3 reads TGTGCCTGGACAGGGCAAAGACAAGAGACCCAGTACTTC.

The chain couples TRBV7-9 to TRBJ2-5; D unresolved. The CDR3 extends over 13 amino acids. Germline-derived CDR1 and CDR2 are SEHNR and FQNEAQ (reference sequence). The germline V and J ends were trimmed by 5 bases and 4 bases, with 11 bases remaining between them. The CDR3 sequence is CASSTTISETQYF. CDR3 sequence (DNA): TGTGCCAGCAGCACTACAATTTCAGAGACCCAGTACTTC.

This clone has more than one count but fewer than ten. Other DNA sequences in the same sample also yield this CDR3. The chain combines TRBV7-9 with TRBJ1-5; D uncertain. The CDR3 covers 13 residues. Germline CDR1 and CDR2: SEHNR and FQNEAQ (reference sequence). The ends were cut back, 1 base at V and 4 bases at J, with 5 bases in the middle. The CDR3 protein is CASSLGANQPQHF. In nucleotides, the CDR3 is TGTGCCAGCAGCTTAGGGGCGAATCAGCCCCAGCATTTT.

This clone turned up a few times. This chain joins TRBV6-5 and TRBJ2-5, with 11 bases fitting TRBD2. V trimming: 4 bases; J trimming: 4 bases; junction bases outside the gene matches: 8. The CDR3 sequence is 16 residues long. Germline loops: CDR1 MNHEY, CDR2 SVGAGI. The CDR3 spells CASSSRLAGRGETQYF. The CDR3 coding sequence is TGTGCCAGCAGTTCCCGACTAGCGGGGAGGGGAGAGACCCAGTACTTC.

The chain couples TRBV6-5 to TRBJ1-1; D might be TRBD1 (6 bases). V was shortened by 4 bases and J by 3 bases, with 12 bases between the two germline ends. The CDR3 loop spans 14 amino acids. Germline values: CDR1 MNHEY, CDR2 SVGAGI. The CDR3 DNA reads as TGTGCCAGCAGTTCCGGGACACTGTACACTGAAGCTTTCTTT. It translates to CASSSGTLYTEAFF.

The chain couples TRBV6-6 to TRBJ2-5, with 7 bases fitting TRBD1. This CDR3 region has 15 residues. Germline V gene lookup returns CDR1 MNHNY and CDR2 SVGAGI (reference sequence). V gave up 6 bases and J gave up 2 bases; unmatched junction bases: 9. CDR3 in amino acids: CASSRGTGQQETQYF. The DNA of the CDR3 is TGTGCCAGCAGCCGAGGGACGGGACAGCAAGAGACCCAGTACTTC.

The chain links TRBV7-2 to TRBJ1-2; no firm D call. Germline CDR1 SGHTA, CDR2 FQGNSA. Trimming shortened V by 4 bases and J by 7 bases, and 4 bases separated the two germline ends. This CDR3 has 10 amino acids. The CDR3 sequence: CASSSGGYTF. The CDR3 DNA is TGTGCCAGCAGCTCGGGTGGCTACACCTTC.

The chain carries TRBV5-1 and TRBJ1-2; TRBD1 is a possible D gene (5 bases). The length of the CDR3 is 16 residues. V was shortened by 4 bases and J by 2 bases, with 18 bases between the two germline ends. Germline CDR1 and CDR2: SGHRS and YFSETQ. DNA for the CDR3: TGCGCCAGCAGCCCGCAGGGCCGCGGCGACAACTATGGCTACACCTTC. It specifies CASSPQGRGDNYGYTF.